The 8 T cell receptor beta chains in this list originate from one sample, sequenced in a study of T cell responses to AZD1222 COVID-19 vaccine (dated by TCRdb to the early 2020s). The library was built by means of the immunoSEQ multiplex PCR assay. TCRdb took over this immuneACCESS table, retaining in-frame rearrangements with V and J assigned. Such tables are incomplete; in checked studies, under half of the missing clones stem from an unresolved V gene, and the remainder is unexplained. For this sample the table gives just under 90,000 clones, of which around nine tenths were detected only once. The top ten constitute more than 5% of the sample. Explained via the paper, the time point label denotes: about 28 days (+/-7) after the second vaccine dose. Source: peripheral blood, taken 28 days after the second AZD1222 dose. All receptors derive from an adult who received the AZD1222 COVID-19 vaccine.

This clone was seen only a few times. The rearrangement links TRBV7-2 to TRBJ1-5, with TRBD1 as a possible D gene (6 bases). Germline assignment: CDR1 SGHTA and CDR2 FQGNSA. V lost 4 bases, J lost 3 bases, and 13 bases lay in between. The CDR3 runs 15 residues. The CDR3 DNA reads TGTGCCAGCAGCTCGCCCCGGGGGCTCAATCAGCCCCAGCATTTT. This codes for CASSSPRGLNQPQHF.

V is TRBV28 and J is TRBJ1-2; D gene uncertain. The CDR3 consists of 11 residues. The V gene's germline CDR1 is MDHEN and CDR2 SYDVKM. Deletions cut 5 bases from V and 1 base from J, with 2 bases between. DNA of the CDR3: TGTGCCAGCAGTGATAACTATGGCTACACCTTC. Protein: CASSDNYGYTF.

This chain joins TRBV24-1 and TRBJ1-3, with D unresolved. Germline loops: CDR1 KGHDR, CDR2 SFDVKD. The V gene lost 4 bases and the J gene lost 2 bases, with 14 bases spanning the gap. The CDR3 runs to 16 residues. The CDR3 nucleotides are TGTGCCACCAGTGAGCTGAATAACATTGCTGGAAACACCATATATTTT. Its translation is CATSELNNIAGNTIYF.

The V gene is TRBV9, the J gene TRBJ2-1; D is perhaps TRBD2 (5 bases). V shed 0 bases and J shed 4 bases, with 11 bases lying between them. Germline V gene sequence: CDR1 SGDLS, CDR2 YYNGEE. The CDR3 covers 15 residues. The CDR3 region is CASSVDSGRYNEQFF. The CDR3 nucleotides read TGTGCCAGCAGCGTAGATAGTGGGAGATACAATGAGCAGTTCTTC.

The chain is built from TRBV7-3 and TRBJ1-1; unclear D gene. Germline CDR1 reads SGHTA; CDR2 reads FQGTGA. The CDR3 has 13 residues. V lost 5 bases and J lost 6, with 13 bases in between. The CDR3 sequence is CASSPRLGAEAFF. Here the CDR3 DNA reads TGTGCCAGCAGCCCTCGGCTTGGGGCTGAAGCTTTCTTT.

The chain is built from TRBV20-1 and TRBJ2-5, with 8 positions matching TRBD2. The germline gives CDR1 DFQATT, CDR2 SNEGSKA (reference sequence). This CDR3 has 15 residues. J lost 9 bases, V lost 3 bases, and 15 bases had no gene match. The CDR3 DNA reads as TGCAGTGCTAGTTTACTAGCGGTAACGGGGGGGGCCCAGTACTTC. This sequence encodes CSASLLAVTGGAQYF.

V and J are TRBV19 and TRBJ1-2; no reliable D call. Germline CDR1 reads LNHDA; CDR2 reads SQIVND (reference sequence). The CDR3 contains 17 residues. Trimming removed 0 bases at V and 1 base at J, with 15 bases between. The CDR3 DNA is TGTGCCAGTAGTATAGATCGGTCCGAATTCATTAACTATGGCTACACCTTC. This codes for CASSIDRSEFINYGYTF.

The chain joins TRBV10-1 to TRBJ2-7; 7 positions match TRBD1. CDR3 length equals 14 residues. CDR1 is WNHNN, CDR2 SYGVQD, per germline (reference sequence). The J segment lost 6 bases and the V segment lost 6 bases, leaving 11 bases of the junction unmatched. This chain's CDR3 is CASSLQGVSAEQYF. CDR3 DNA: TGCGCCAGCAGCCTTCAGGGGGTATCGGCCGAGCAGTACTTC.